Below, 15 T cell receptor beta chains from the same sample are listed, as sequenced in a study of vaccination effects on CD4 cells after COVID-19. Sequencing in the ViraFEST assay came after antigen-specific CD4+ T cells had been expanded with viral peptide pools, which were used to stimulate PBMC. Culture proceeded for about ten days, and CD4+ T cells were then isolated. These receptors lack a known antigen. TCRdb keeps only in-frame clones here, not all; method: immunoSEQ multiplex PCR. The table shows tens of thousands of clones, with roughly 79% occurring only once. This material consisted of CD4+ T cells from PBMCs cultured with HCoV-229E spike peptides, taken before COVID-19 vaccination. Source of these receptors: a human donor who received a COVID-19 vaccine.

V usage is TRBV5-1 and J usage is TRBJ1-1, with unresolved D. Germline lookup yields CDR1 SGHRS and CDR2 YFSETQ. The CDR3 spans 14 residues. V lost 4 bases to trimming and J lost 1 base, with 11 bases between them. The CDR3 loop reads CASSASIANTEAFF. The CDR3 coding sequence is TGCGCCAGCAGCGCCTCAATAGCGAACACTGAAGCTTTCTTT.

The chain carries TRBV5-1 and TRBJ1-4; 7 nucleotides line up with TRBD1. The V gene's germline CDR1 is SGHRS and CDR2 YFSETQ. Germline trimming cut 0 bases from V and 3 bases from J; bases unmatched to any gene: 2. The CDR3 is 15 amino acids. This CDR3 reads CASSLDGTANEKLFF. In nucleotides, the CDR3 is TGCGCCAGCAGCTTGGATGGGACAGCTAATGAAAAACTGTTTTTT.

This clone appeared once. The chain uses TRBV3-1 (or the pseudogene TRBV3-2) and TRBJ1-1; D perhaps matches TRBD1 (5 bases). The CDR3 sequence is 17 residues long. Deletions cut 1 base from V and 1 base from J, with 16 bases between. Germline loops: CDR1 LGHDT, CDR2 YNNKEL (reference sequence). CDR3: CASSQVATPRGNTEAFF. The CDR3 DNA is TGTGCCAGCAGCCAAGTAGCCACCCCAAGGGGGAACACTGAAGCTTTCTTT.

This chain joins TRBV5-1 and TRBJ2-5, with TRBD1 matching 9 bases. This CDR3 contains 16 residues. The V gene's germline CDR1 is SGHRS and CDR2 YFSETQ. V trimming: 3 bases; J trimming: 5 bases; junction bases outside the gene matches: 11. DNA of the CDR3: TGCGCCAGCAGCTCAGAGGGACAGGGTAATACGGAGACCCAGTACTTC. Residues: CASSSEGQGNTETQYF.

This clone has a single count. CDR3 region: CASKSSYMNTEAFF. The CDR3 coding sequence is TGTGCCAGCAAGAGCAGTTACATGAACACTGAAGCTTTCTTT. V usage is TRBV2 and J usage is TRBJ1-1; D remains ambiguous. V lost 7 bases, J lost 0 bases, and 12 bases lay in between. The length of the CDR3 is 14 residues. Germline-derived CDR1 and CDR2 are SNHLY and FYNNEI.

This clone showed up just a few times. The V call is TRBV3-1 (or the pseudogene TRBV3-2), the J call TRBJ2-2; 9 nucleotides agree with TRBD2. Germline CDR1 is LGHDT and CDR2 is YNNKEL (reference sequence). V trimming: 3 bases; J trimming: 4 bases; junction bases outside the gene matches: 3. This CDR3 contains 15 residues. The CDR3 region has the DNA TGTGCCAGCAGCCAGCGGGGGGGCGTCACCGGGGAGCTGTTTTTT. It yields the protein CASSQRGGVTGELFF.

The chain is built from TRBV10-1 and TRBJ2-1; possibly TRBD1 or TRBD2 for D (5 bases each). The ends were cut back, 4 bases at V and 6 bases at J, with 19 bases in the middle. Germline CDR1 WNHNN, CDR2 SYGVQD (reference sequence). The CDR3 consists of 16 residues. The CDR3 loop is CASSGDPGKVSNEQFF. The DNA for the CDR3 is TGCGCCAGCAGTGGGGACCCGGGGAAGGTGTCCAATGAGCAGTTCTTC.

V usage is TRBV29-1 and J usage is TRBJ1-2, with D perhaps matching TRBD1 (5 bases). V shed 4 bases and J shed 2 bases, with 11 bases lying between them. This CDR3 has 13 residues. CDR1 SQVTM and CDR2 ANQGSEA come from the germline V gene. The CDR3 DNA sequence: TGCAGCGTTGCGGGGCCAGGAAACTATGGCTACACCTTC. Its translation: CSVAGPGNYGYTF. The full variable domain, its missing parts supplied by reference TRBV29-1 and TRBJ1-2, is SAVISQKPSRDICQRGTSLTIQCQVDSQVTMMFWYRQQPGQSLTLIATANQGSEATYESGFVIDKFPISRPNLTFSTLTVSNMSPEDSSIYLCSVAGPGNYGYTFGSGTRLTVV.

This clone was seen only a few times. This chain joins TRBV2 and TRBJ1-6; possibly TRBD1 for D (6 bases). Trimming stripped 7 bases from V and 6 bases from J, with 16 bases between. This CDR3 contains 15 residues. Germline values: CDR1 SNHLY, CDR2 FYNNEI. The CDR3 here is CASTSNGGINSPLHF. CDR3 coding DNA: TGTGCCAGCACTTCTAATGGGGGCATTAATTCACCCCTCCACTTT.

V is TRBV29-1 and J is TRBJ2-3; the match to TRBD1 covers 8 bases. The CDR3 runs 16 residues. Trimming took 6 bases from V and 4 from J; bases not matched to a gene: 15. Germline V gene lookup returns CDR1 SQVTM and CDR2 ANQGSEA. The CDR3 region is CSVALGTGLGADTQYF. CDR3 sequence (DNA): TGCAGCGTGGCCTTAGGGACAGGCCTCGGGGCAGATACGCAGTATTTT.

The rearrangement joins TRBV10-3 to TRBJ2-7; possibly TRBD1 for D (6 bases). The CDR3 length is 12 residues. CDR1 and CDR2 (germline): ENHRY, SYGVKD. Trimming removed 5 bases at V and 6 bases at J, with 11 bases between. The CDR3 bases are TGTGCCATCAGTAAACAGGGTTCCGAGCAGTACGTC. Translating gives CAISKQGSEQYV.

This clone was detected only once. J is TRBJ2-1 and V is TRBV7-2; 11 bases map to TRBD2. The germline gives CDR1 SGHTA, CDR2 FQGNSA. The CDR3 is 16 amino acids. V lost 5 bases, J lost 8 bases, and 11 bases stayed unmatched. The chain's CDR3 is CASSQSSGGGRYEQFF. The CDR3 DNA reads as TGTGCCAGCAGCCAGAGTAGCGGGGGGGGTAGGTATGAGCAGTTCTTC.

This clone was seen a single time. The chain links TRBV9 to TRBJ2-2; D is uncertain. CDR1 is SGDLS and CDR2 is YYNGEE in the germline V gene. V lost 4 bases and J lost 7, with 11 bases in between. The CDR3 loop spans 13 amino acids. DNA for the CDR3: TGTGCCAGCAGCCCATACCTTGGCGGGGAGCTGTTTTTT. It encodes CASSPYLGGELFF. The variable domain in full, completed from reference TRBV9 and TRBJ2-2, reads DSGVTQTPKHLITATGQRVTLRCSPRSGDLSVYWYQQSLDQGLQFLIQYYNGEERAKGNILERFSAQQFPDLHSELNLSSLELGDSALYFCASSPYLGGELFFGEGSRLTVL.

The chain uses TRBV7-8 and TRBJ2-3; no clear D gene. This CDR3 comprises 15 residues. From germline, CDR1 is SGHVS and CDR2 FQNEAQ. Trimming took 4 bases from V and 6 from J, leaving 17 bases between them. CDR3 coding DNA: TGTGCCAGCAGCTCCCGGACCCCCAGGACGGATACGCAGTATTTT. Residues: CASSSRTPRTDTQYF.

This chain connects TRBV7-8 to TRBJ2-7; the D gene could be TRBD1 or TRBD2 (5 bases each). Germline-derived CDR1 and CDR2 are SGHVS and FQNEAQ. Trimming removed 2 bases from V and 1 base from J, with 6 bases in between. The CDR3 runs 13 residues. The CDR3 here is CASSLWGSYEQYV. The CDR3 coding sequence is TGTGCCAGCAGCTTATGGGGGTCCTACGAGCAGTACGTC.